The clone carrying this T cell receptor beta chain has just a few counts. TCRdb independently ran MiXCR on the 5' RACE reads; one entry per CDR3 protein. This sample has a few hundred thousand distinct CDR3 sequences; around 16% occur once, and the top ten carry approximately 23%. The data stem from a study of T-cell memory formation after mild COVID-19. The V gene lost 7 bases and the J gene lost 2 bases, with 9 bases spanning the gap. The CDR3 totals 11 residues. Germline V gene sequence: CDR1 DFQATT, CDR2 SNEGSKA (reference sequence). This receptor was taken from a man between 18 and 35 years old who had mild COVID-19 (a few samples of this study predate the infection). Cell type and time point are not known. The J gene is TRBJ2-7, the V gene TRBV20-1, with no clear D. Sequencing input: PBMCs or a T cell subset sorted from them (not recorded which). The DNA of the CDR3 is TGCAGTGTAAGCAGGACCTACGAGCAGTACTTC. Its protein is CSVSRTYEQYF.